This T cell receptor beta chain was sequenced in a study of blood T cells in healthy people across ages. Study-level findings and limits: Naive CD4+ cell counts and diversity both ran higher in long-lived than in aged donors.

With a J-beta primer mix and a sample-barcoded 5' primer, a second PCR ran about 6 to 11 cycles. From the 5' RACE reads, TCRdb called clonotypes with MiXCR, one entry per CDR3 protein. Altogether some 800,000 distinct CDR3 sequences are present, 20% to 30% being singletons, with the ten largest covering under 4.5%. This clonotype was counted between two and nine times. Its antigen is still unknown. The V end was cut by 4 bases, the J end by 1 base, with 15 bases between. Germline CDR1 and CDR2: DFQATT and SNEGSKA (reference sequence). This CDR3 has 15 amino acids. These data also featured in a second study, about T cells of mothers and their children.

The J gene is TRBJ2-3, the V gene TRBV20-1; a possible D gene is TRBD1 (6 bases). The clonotype was recovered from a boy between 5 and 17 years old in good health. The sample comprised blood. CDR3 sequence (DNA): TGCAGTGCTATAAGACAGGAAGAACGCACAGATACGCAGTATTTT. This gives the protein CSAIRQEERTDTQYF.